The rows below give T cell receptor beta chains drawn from one sample of a study of T cells after yellow fever vaccination. One entry per CDR3 protein, called by TCRdb with MiXCR from the 5' RACE reads. Of some 500,000 distinct CDR3 sequences listed, less than 15% are singletons. This sample comprised PBMCs, obtained on the day of the yellow fever booster vaccination. The receptors here all came from a man under 40 who received the YFV17D yellow fever vaccine. CDR3s include the opening cysteine and the closing phenylalanine or tryptophan. Fields, in order: clone size, V gene, J gene, D gene, CDR3 protein, CDR3 DNA. D genes are given only for firm matches. Expanded clones get a size class; other rows say once, few or many, or leave the size out.

clone_size: NA; v_call: TRBV19; j_call: TRBJ2-7; d_call: NA; cdr3_aa: CASRILGSAYEQYF; cdr3_nt: TGTGCCAGTAGAATCCTCGGGAGTGCGTACGAGCAGTACTTC
clone_size: few; v_call: TRBV20-1; j_call: TRBJ1-2; d_call: NA; cdr3_aa: CSARGEGDPYGYTF; cdr3_nt: TGCAGTGCTAGGGGGGAGGGGGACCCTTATGGCTACACCTTC
clone_size: NA; v_call: TRBV19; j_call: TRBJ1-1; d_call: NA; cdr3_aa: CASRDWGMNTEAFF; cdr3_nt: TGTGCCAGTAGAGACTGGGGCATGAACACTGAAGCTTTCTTT
clone_size: NA; v_call: TRBV28; j_call: TRBJ2-7; d_call: NA; cdr3_aa: CASTPSAAGREQYF; cdr3_nt: TGTGCCAGCACCCCCTCGGCGGCGGGAAGGGAGCAGTACTTC
clone_size: NA; v_call: TRBV5-1; j_call: TRBJ1-6; d_call: NA; cdr3_aa: CASADSDNSPLHF; cdr3_nt: TGCGCCAGCGCGGACAGTGATAATTCACCCCTCCACTTT
clone_size: NA; v_call: TRBV10-1; j_call: TRBJ2-1; d_call: NA; cdr3_aa: CASSEMGLAFF; cdr3_nt: TGCGCCAGCAGTGAAATGGGACTTGCGTTCTTC
clone_size: NA; v_call: TRBV29-1; j_call: TRBJ2-7; d_call: NA; cdr3_aa: CSVIGGTADYEQYF; cdr3_nt: TGCAGCGTCATAGGGGGGACAGCGGATTACGAGCAGTACTTC
clone_size: NA; v_call: TRBV7-9; j_call: TRBJ2-3; d_call: TRBD2; cdr3_aa: CASSLGASGTPDTQYF; cdr3_nt: TGTGCCAGCAGCTTAGGCGCTAGCGGGACCCCAGATACGCAGTATTTT
clone_size: few; v_call: TRBV6-1; j_call: TRBJ1-2; d_call: NA; cdr3_aa: CASSEGSWGYTF; cdr3_nt: TGTGCCAGCAGTGAGGGTAGTTGGGGCTACACCTTC
clone_size: NA; v_call: TRBV27; j_call: TRBJ2-1; d_call: NA; cdr3_aa: CASSPATSRVIFF; cdr3_nt: TGTGCCAGCAGTCCCGCGACTAGTCGGGTAATTTTCTTC